Shown below are 6 T cell receptor beta chains from a single sample sequenced in a study of cytomegalovirus exposure and HLA in healthy donors. Measured with immunoSEQ multiplex PCR; TCRdb has only the in-frame clones, and not every one. The data hold about 280,000 clones, with about 86% observed a single time. Sequencing was performed on PBMCs. These receptors all come from a woman aged 18-29 years in good health and CMV-seronegative.

The chain uses TRBV6-5 and TRBJ2-3; 13 nucleotides align to TRBD2. V lost 0 bases and J lost 4; bases outside the gene matches: 1. CDR1 MNHEY and CDR2 SVGAGI come from the germline V gene. The CDR3 is made up of 16 amino acids. For the CDR3, the DNA is TGTGCCAGCAGTTACTCCGGACTAGCGGGAGCAGATACGCAGTATTTT. Amino acid sequence: CASSYSGLAGADTQYF.

The chain has TRBV4-1 and TRBJ2-7; 9 nucleotides match TRBD2. There are 14 residues in the CDR3. Per germline, CDR1 MGHRA and CDR2 YSYEKL. Germline trimming cut 4 bases from V and 6 bases from J; bases unmatched to any gene: 7. The CDR3 loop reads CASSRPGLASEQYF. CDR3 sequence (DNA): TGCGCCAGCAGCCGGCCGGGACTAGCTTCCGAGCAGTACTTC.

The chain joins TRBV15 to TRBJ2-7; the match to TRBD2 covers 7 bases. The junction had 11 bases not matched to a gene; V was cut back by 1 base and J by 5 bases. This CDR3 has 16 amino acids. From germline, CDR1 is LNHNV and CDR2 YYDKDF (reference sequence). CDR3 sequence reads: CATSRGLAGAKDEQYF. The CDR3 nucleotides read TGTGCCACCAGCAGAGGGTTAGCGGGTGCCAAAGACGAGCAGTACTTC.

The chain combines TRBV19 with TRBJ1-4, with 7 positions matching TRBD1. V dropped 6 bases and J dropped 5; count of bases not matched to a gene: 6. The germline V gene has CDR1 LNHDA and CDR2 SQIVND (reference sequence). The CDR3 is made up of 14 amino acids. The chain's CDR3 is CASRTGTANEKLFF. In DNA, the CDR3 is TGTGCCAGTAGGACCGGGACAGCAAATGAAAAACTGTTTTTT.

V usage is TRBV4-3 and J usage is TRBJ2-7; D is possibly TRBD1 (6 bases). Trimming took 2 bases from V and 0 from J, leaving 11 bases between them. Per the germline V gene, CDR1 is LGHNA and CDR2 is YSLEER. The CDR3 covers 15 residues. The CDR3, as DNA: TGCGCCAGCAGCCAATCGACAGGACGCTCCTACGAGCAGTACTTC. Translated: CASSQSTGRSYEQYF.

This clone was found once. This rearrangement joins TRBV5-1 to TRBJ1-5; D is undetermined. CDR1 and CDR2 (germline): SGHRS, YFSETQ. The CDR3 has 13 residues. Between the trimmed V and J ends, which lost 4 bases and 7 bases, there was a span of 12 bases. CDR3 in DNA: TGCGCCAGCAGCAGCGATTATTCGCAGCCCCAGCATTTT. Amino acids: CASSSDYSQPQHF.